These 4 T cell receptor beta chains were all obtained from the same sample, sequenced in a study of high-grade serous ovarian cancer treatment subgroups. Tumor tissue was taken before any definitive surgery or chemotherapy was given. Some clones are missing from TCRdb's copy, which holds only in-frame ones; the method was immunoSEQ multiplex PCR. The sample has about 9,000 clones; approximately 75% are singletons. The sequencing sample was made of tumor tissue. These receptors all come from a human donor with high-grade serous ovarian cancer.

The CDR3 bases are TGTGCCAGCAGTATAAACGGGTATCCGACAGATACGCAGTATTTT. Its translation is CASSINGYPTDTQYF. This chain joins TRBV27 and TRBJ2-3, with no clear D. Germline V gene sequence: CDR1 MNHEY, CDR2 SMNVEV (reference sequence). V lost 5 bases, J lost 3 bases, and 15 bases lay in between. This CDR3 has 15 residues.

A single count supports this clone. The genes are TRBV11-2 and TRBJ1-5, with TRBD1 as a possible D gene (5 bases). This CDR3 contains 15 residues. Germline CDR1 is SGHAT and CDR2 is FQNNGV. The V end was cut by 1 base, the J end by 6 bases, with 13 bases between. The CDR3 bases are TGTGCCAGCAGCTTAGGGGCAGGGAACGGTCAGCCCCAGCATTTT. Translating it yields CASSLGAGNGQPQHF.

The V call is TRBV7-9, the J call TRBJ2-3; D unresolved. This CDR3 region has 14 residues. V lost 5 bases and J 1 base, leaving 10 bases between the germline ends. Germline values: CDR1 SEHNR, CDR2 FQNEAQ (reference sequence). CDR3 residues: CASSLFGGTDTQYF. CDR3 DNA sequence: TGTGCCAGCAGCCTTTTTGGGGGCACAGATACGCAGTATTTT.

The chain recombines TRBV19 with TRBJ2-7; TRBD2 agrees at 10 bases. Germline trimming cut 8 bases from V and 0 bases from J; bases unmatched to any gene: 4. The length of the CDR3 is 14 residues. Germline V gives CDR1 LNHDA, CDR2 SQIVND (reference sequence). The chain's CDR3 is CASRRTSGSYEQYF. The CDR3 DNA follows: TGTGCCAGTCGACGGACTAGCGGCTCCTACGAGCAGTACTTC. The full variable domain, in which reference TRBV19 and TRBJ2-7 provide the parts outside the CDR3, is DGGITQSPKYLFRKEGQNVTLSCEQNLNHDAMYWYRQDPGQGLRLIYYSQIVNDFQKGDIAEGYSVSREKKESFPLTVTSAQKNPTAFYLCASRRTSGSYEQYFGPGTRLTVT.